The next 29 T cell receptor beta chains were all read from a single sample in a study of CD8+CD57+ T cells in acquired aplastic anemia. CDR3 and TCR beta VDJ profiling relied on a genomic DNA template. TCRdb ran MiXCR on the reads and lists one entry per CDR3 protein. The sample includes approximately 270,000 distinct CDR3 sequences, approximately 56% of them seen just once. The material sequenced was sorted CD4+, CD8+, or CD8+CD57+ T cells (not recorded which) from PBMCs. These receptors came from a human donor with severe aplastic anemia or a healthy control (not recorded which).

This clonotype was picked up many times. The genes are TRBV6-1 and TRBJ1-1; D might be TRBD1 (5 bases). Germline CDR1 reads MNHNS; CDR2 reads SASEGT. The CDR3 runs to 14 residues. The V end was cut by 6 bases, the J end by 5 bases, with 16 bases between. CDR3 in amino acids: CASSLTRDSTEAFF. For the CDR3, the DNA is TGTGCCAGCAGCCTGACCCGGGACTCAACTGAAGCTTTCTTT.

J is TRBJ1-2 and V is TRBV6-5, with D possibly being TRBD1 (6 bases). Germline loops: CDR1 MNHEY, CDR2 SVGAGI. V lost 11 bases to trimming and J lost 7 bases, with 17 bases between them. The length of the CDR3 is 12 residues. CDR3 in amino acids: CAAFEGGGGYTF. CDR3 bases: TGTGCCGCCTTCGAGGGGGGAGGTGGCTACACCTTC.

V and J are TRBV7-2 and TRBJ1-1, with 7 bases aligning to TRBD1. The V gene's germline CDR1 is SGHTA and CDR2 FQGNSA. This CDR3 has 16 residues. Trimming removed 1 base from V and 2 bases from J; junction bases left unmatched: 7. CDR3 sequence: CASSLGRRQGNTEAFF. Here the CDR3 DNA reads TGTGCCAGCAGCTTAGGTCGTCGACAGGGAAACACTGAAGCTTTCTTT.

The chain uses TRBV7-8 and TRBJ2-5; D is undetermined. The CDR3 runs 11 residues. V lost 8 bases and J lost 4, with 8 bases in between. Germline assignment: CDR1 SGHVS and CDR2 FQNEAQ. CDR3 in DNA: TGTGCCAGCGCGAGCCGAGAGACCCAGTACTTC. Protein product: CASASRETQYF.

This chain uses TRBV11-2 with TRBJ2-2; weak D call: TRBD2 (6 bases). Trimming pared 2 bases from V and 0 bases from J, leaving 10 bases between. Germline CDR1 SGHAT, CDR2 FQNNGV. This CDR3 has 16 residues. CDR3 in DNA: TGTGCCAGCAGCTTAATGGAGGGCGCGAACACCGGGGAGCTGTTTTTT. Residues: CASSLMEGANTGELFF.

The CDR3 DNA reads as TGTGCCAGCTGGGAGGGAAGGGGCTACGAGCAGTACTTC. It translates to CASWEGRGYEQYF. V gene TRBV9 combines with J gene TRBJ2-7; 7 nucleotides align to TRBD2. J gave up 3 bases and V 7 bases, and 7 bases lay outside the gene matches. CDR3 size: 13 residues. CDR1 SGDLS and CDR2 YYNGEE come from the germline V gene.

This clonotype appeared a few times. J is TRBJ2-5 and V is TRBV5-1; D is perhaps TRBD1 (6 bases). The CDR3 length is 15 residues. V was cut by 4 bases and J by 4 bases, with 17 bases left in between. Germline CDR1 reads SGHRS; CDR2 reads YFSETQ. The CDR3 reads CASSIPGEIGETQYF. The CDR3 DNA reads TGCGCCAGCAGCATCCCAGGGGAAATTGGAGAGACCCAGTACTTC. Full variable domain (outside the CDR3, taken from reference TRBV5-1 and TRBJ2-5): KAGVTQTPRYLIKTRGQQVTLSCSPISGHRSVSWYQQTPGQGLQFLFEYFSETQRNKGNFPGRFSGRQFSNSRSEMNVSTLELGDSALYLCASSIPGEIGETQYFGPGTRLLVL.

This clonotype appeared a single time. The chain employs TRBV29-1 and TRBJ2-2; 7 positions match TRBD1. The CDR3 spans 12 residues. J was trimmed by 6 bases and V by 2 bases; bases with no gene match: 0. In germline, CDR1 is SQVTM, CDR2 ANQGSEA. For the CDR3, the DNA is TGCAGCGTTGAACAGGGGGCCGGGGAGCTGTTTTTT. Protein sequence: CSVEQGAGELFF.

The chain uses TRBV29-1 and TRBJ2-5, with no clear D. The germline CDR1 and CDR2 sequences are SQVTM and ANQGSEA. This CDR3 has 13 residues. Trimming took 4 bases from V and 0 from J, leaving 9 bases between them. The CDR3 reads CSVGQTYQETQYF. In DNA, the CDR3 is TGCAGCGTTGGCCAGACTTACCAAGAGACCCAGTACTTC.

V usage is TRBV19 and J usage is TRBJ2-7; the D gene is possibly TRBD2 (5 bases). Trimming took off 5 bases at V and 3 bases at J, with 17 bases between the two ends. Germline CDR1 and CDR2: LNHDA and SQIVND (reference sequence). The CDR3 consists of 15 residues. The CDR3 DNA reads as TGTGCCAGTAGTTCCGGGGAGACTCCTATCTACGAGCAGTACTTC. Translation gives CASSSGETPIYEQYF.

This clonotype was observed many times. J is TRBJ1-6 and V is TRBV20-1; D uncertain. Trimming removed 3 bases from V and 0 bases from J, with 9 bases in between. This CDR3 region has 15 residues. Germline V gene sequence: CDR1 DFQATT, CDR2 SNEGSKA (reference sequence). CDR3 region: CSARDGASYNSPLHF. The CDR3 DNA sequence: TGCAGTGCTAGGGACGGAGCCTCCTATAATTCACCCCTCCACTTT.

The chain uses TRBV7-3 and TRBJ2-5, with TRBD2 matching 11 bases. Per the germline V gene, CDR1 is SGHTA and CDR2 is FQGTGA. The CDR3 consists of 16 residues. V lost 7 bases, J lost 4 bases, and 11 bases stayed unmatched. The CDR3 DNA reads TGTGCCAGCACCCCGCGGCTAGCGGGGGGAGGAGAGACCCAGTACTTC. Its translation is CASTPRLAGGGETQYF.

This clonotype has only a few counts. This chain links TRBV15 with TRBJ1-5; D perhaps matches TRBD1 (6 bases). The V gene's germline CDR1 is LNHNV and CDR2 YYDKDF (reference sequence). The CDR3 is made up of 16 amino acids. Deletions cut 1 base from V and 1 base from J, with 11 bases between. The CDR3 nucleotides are TGTGCCACCAGCAGAGTATTCGGACAGAGCAATCAGCCCCAGCATTTT. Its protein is CATSRVFGQSNQPQHF.

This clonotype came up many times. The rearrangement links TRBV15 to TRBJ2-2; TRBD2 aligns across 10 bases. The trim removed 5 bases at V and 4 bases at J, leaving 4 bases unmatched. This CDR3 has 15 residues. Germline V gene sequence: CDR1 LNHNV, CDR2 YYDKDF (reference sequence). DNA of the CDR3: TGTGCCACCAGCTCTAGCGGGGGAATCACCGGGGAGCTGTTTTTT. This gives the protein CATSSSGGITGELFF. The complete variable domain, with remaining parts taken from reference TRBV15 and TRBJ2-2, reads DAMVIQNPRYQVTQFGKPVTLSCSQTLNHNVMYWYQQKSSQAPKLLFHYYDKDFNNEADTPDNFQSRRPNTSFCFLDIRSPGLGDTAMYLCATSSSGGITGELFFGEGSRLTVL.

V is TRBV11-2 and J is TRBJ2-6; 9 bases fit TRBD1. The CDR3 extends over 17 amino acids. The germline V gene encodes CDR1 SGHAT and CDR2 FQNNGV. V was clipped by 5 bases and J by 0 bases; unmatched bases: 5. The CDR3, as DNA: TGTGCCAGCAGCGTTGGGACAGGGAACTCTGGGGCCAACGTCCTGACTTTC. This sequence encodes CASSVGTGNSGANVLTF.

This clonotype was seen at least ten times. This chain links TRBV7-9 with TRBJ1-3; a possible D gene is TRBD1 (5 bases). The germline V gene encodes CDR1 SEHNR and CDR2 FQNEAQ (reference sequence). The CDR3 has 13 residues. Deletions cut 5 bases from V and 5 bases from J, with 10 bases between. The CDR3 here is CASSRGNRNTIYF. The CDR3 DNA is TGTGCCAGCAGCCGGGGGAATAGAAACACCATATATTTT.

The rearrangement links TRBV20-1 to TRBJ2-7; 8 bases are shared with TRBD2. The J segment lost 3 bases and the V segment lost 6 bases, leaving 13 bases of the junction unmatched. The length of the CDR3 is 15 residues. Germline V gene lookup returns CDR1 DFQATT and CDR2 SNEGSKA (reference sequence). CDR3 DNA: TGCAGTGCCGAGGGTCTTTTGCGGGAGGACTACGAGCAGTACTTC. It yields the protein CSAEGLLREDYEQYF.

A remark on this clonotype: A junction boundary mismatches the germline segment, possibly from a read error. Here the CDR3 reads CASSPPGTSRGEHYF. CDR3 nucleotide sequence: TGCGCCAGCAGCCCTCCCGGGACTAGCCGGGGCGAGCACTACTTC. The genes are TRBV5-1 and TRBJ2-7; TRBD2 matches at 9 bases. The CDR3 is made up of 15 amino acids. The germline CDR1 and CDR2 sequences are SGHRS and YFSETQ.

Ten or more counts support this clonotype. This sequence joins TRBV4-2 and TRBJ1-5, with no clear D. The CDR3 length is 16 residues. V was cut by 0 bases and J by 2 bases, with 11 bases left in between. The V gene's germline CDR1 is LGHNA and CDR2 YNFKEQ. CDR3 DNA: TGTGCCAGCAGCCAAGAGATCTGGCAGGGCAATCAGCCCCAGCATTTT. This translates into CASSQEIWQGNQPQHF.

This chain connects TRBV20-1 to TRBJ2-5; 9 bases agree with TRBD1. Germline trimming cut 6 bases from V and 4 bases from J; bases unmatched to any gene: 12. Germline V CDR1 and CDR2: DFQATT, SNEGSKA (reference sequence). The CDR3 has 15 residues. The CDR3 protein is CSAKQPPGQGETQYF. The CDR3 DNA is TGCAGTGCAAAACAACCGCCGGGACAGGGAGAGACCCAGTACTTC.

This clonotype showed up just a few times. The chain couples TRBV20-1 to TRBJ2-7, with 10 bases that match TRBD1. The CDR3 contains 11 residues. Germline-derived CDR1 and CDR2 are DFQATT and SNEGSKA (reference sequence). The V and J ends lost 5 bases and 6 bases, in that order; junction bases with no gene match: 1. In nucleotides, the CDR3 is TGCAGTGCTCGGGACAGGGGCGAGCAGTACTTC. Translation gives CSARDRGEQYF.

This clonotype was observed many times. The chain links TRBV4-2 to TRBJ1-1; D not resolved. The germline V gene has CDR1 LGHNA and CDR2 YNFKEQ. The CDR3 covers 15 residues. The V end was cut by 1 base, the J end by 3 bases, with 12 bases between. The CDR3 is CASSQGRAGDTEAFF. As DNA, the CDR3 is TGTGCCAGCAGCCAAGGGCGGGCAGGTGACACTGAAGCTTTCTTT.

The CDR3: CSAGDKQEAFF. In DNA form, the CDR3 reads TGCAGCGCCGGGGACAAGCAAGAAGCTTTCTTT. The rearrangement joins TRBV29-1 to TRBJ1-1; D may be TRBD1 (6 bases). V shed 7 bases and J shed 8 bases, with 14 bases lying between them. This CDR3 is built from 11 residues. Germline CDR1 and CDR2: SQVTM and ANQGSEA.

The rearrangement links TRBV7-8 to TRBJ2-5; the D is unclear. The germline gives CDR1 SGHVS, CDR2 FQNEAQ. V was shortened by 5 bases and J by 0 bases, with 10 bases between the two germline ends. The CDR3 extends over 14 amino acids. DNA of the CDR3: TGTGCCAGCAGCCCAGACACGTACCAAGAGACCCAGTACTTC. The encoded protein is CASSPDTYQETQYF.

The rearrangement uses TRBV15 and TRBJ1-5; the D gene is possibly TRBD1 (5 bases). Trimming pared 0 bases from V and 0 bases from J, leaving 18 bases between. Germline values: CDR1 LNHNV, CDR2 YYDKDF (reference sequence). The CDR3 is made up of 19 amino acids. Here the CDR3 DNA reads TGTGCCACCAGCAGAGACCTTCCGGGGAGCAGGGCTAGCAATCAGCCCCAGCATTTT. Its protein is CATSRDLPGSRASNQPQHF. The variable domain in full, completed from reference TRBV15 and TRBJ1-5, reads DAMVIQNPRYQVTQFGKPVTLSCSQTLNHNVMYWYQQKSSQAPKLLFHYYDKDFNNEADTPDNFQSRRPNTSFCFLDIRSPGLGDTAMYLCATSRDLPGSRASNQPQHFGDGTRLSIL.

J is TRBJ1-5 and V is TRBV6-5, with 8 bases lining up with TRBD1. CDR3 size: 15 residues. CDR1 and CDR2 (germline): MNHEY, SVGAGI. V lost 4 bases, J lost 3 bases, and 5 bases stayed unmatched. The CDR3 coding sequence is TGTGCCAGCAGTTTTTTGACAGGGGTCAATCAGCCCCAGCATTTT. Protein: CASSFLTGVNQPQHF.

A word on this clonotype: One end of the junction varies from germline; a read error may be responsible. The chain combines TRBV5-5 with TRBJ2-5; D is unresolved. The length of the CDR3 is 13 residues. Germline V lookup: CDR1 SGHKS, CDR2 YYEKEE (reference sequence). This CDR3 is CASSSEHQETEYF. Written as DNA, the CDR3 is TGTGCCAGCAGTTCGGAGCACCAAGAGACCGAGTACTTC. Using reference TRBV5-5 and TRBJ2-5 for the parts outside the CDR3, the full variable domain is DAGVTQSPTHLIKTRGQQVTLRCSPISGHKSVSWYQQVLGQGPQFIFQYYEKEERGRGNFPDRFSARQFPNYSSELNVNALLLGDSALYLCASSSEHQETEYFGPGTRLLVL.

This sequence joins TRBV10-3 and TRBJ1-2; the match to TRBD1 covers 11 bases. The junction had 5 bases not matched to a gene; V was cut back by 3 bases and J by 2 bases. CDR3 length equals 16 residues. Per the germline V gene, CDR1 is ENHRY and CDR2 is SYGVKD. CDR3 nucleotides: TGTGCCATCAGTGACTCCGGACAGGGGGCAAACTATGGCTACACCTTC. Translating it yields CAISDSGQGANYGYTF.

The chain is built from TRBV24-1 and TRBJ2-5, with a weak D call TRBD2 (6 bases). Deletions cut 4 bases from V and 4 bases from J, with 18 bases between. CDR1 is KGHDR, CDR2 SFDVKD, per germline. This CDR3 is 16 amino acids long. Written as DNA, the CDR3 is TGTGCCACCAGTGACCCCCAAGCGGGCGGAGGAGAGACCCAGTACTTC. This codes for CATSDPQAGGGETQYF.